The 24 T cell receptor beta chains reported below all come from one sample, sequenced in a study of blood T cells in healthy people across ages. With a J-beta primer mix and a sample-barcoded 5' primer, a second PCR ran roughly 6 to 11 cycles. TCRdb reprocessed the 5' RACE reads via MiXCR and lists one record per CDR3 protein. The profile shows almost 1 million distinct CDR3 sequences, about 53% of them singletons. Material: blood. These receptor sequences come from a woman aged 55-75 years in good health.

The rearrangement links TRBV6-2 or TRBV6-3 to TRBJ2-7, with 8 bases lining up with TRBD2. With 0 bases clipped from V and 1 base from J, the junction kept 8 bases outside the gene matches. The CDR3 has 17 amino acids. Germline lookup yields CDR1 MNHEY and CDR2 SVGEGT. CDR3 sequence: CASSYSTSGGPSYEQYF. As DNA, the CDR3 is TGTGCCAGCAGTTACTCAACTAGCGGAGGCCCTTCCTACGAGCAGTACTTC.

The J gene is TRBJ2-3, the V gene TRBV4-2; D possibly corresponds to TRBD2 (6 bases). Looked up from germline, CDR1 is LGHNA and CDR2 is YNFKEQ. The CDR3 contains 15 residues. The germline V and J ends were trimmed by 5 bases and 5 bases, with 17 bases remaining between them. The CDR3 is CASSFRLVREDTQYF. CDR3 bases: TGTGCCAGCAGCTTTCGACTAGTTCGCGAAGATACGCAGTATTTT.

There are a few counts of this clonotype. The rearrangement links TRBV7-2 to TRBJ1-2; maybe TRBD1 (5 bases). The germline gives CDR1 SGHTA, CDR2 FQGNSA. With 0 bases removed from V and 7 bases from J, the gap between germline ends came to 6 bases. The CDR3 is 12 amino acids. CDR3 in DNA: TGTGCCAGCAGCTTAGCGACAGTTGGCTACACCTTC. The encoded protein is CASSLATVGYTF. Complete variable domain (other parts from reference TRBV7-2 and TRBJ1-2): GAGVSQSPSNKVTEKGKDVELRCDPISGHTALYWYRQSLGQGLEFLIYFQGNSAPDKSGLPSDRFSAERTGGSVSTLTIQRTQQEDSAVYLCASSLATVGYTFGSGTRLTVV.

J is TRBJ2-7 and V is TRBV15; D gene unclear. This CDR3 spans 14 amino acids. Deletions cut 0 bases from V and 3 bases from J, with 9 bases between. Germline V gene sequence: CDR1 LNHNV, CDR2 YYDKDF (reference sequence). CDR3 sequence (DNA): TGTGCCACCAGCAGAGACAGGTTTGTCTACGAGCAGTACTTC. This codes for CATSRDRFVYEQYF. The whole variable domain, remainder taken from reference TRBV15 and TRBJ2-7, is DAMVIQNPRYQVTQFGKPVTLSCSQTLNHNVMYWYQQKSSQAPKLLFHYYDKDFNNEADTPDNFQSRRPNTSFCFLDIRSPGLGDTAMYLCATSRDRFVYEQYFGPGTRLTVT.

This clonotype was detected ten times or more. The rearrangement joins TRBV29-1 to TRBJ2-7, with D unclear. The V end was cut by 2 bases, the J end by 6 bases, with 8 bases between. The CDR3 extends over 11 amino acids. CDR1 SQVTM and CDR2 ANQGSEA come from the germline V gene. The DNA of the CDR3 is TGCAGCGTTGAATGGGCAGGCGAGCAGTACTTC. Translated: CSVEWAGEQYF.

The chain recombines TRBV12-3 or TRBV12-4 with TRBJ2-3, with TRBD1 identical over 9 bases. CDR3 length: 16 amino acids. Trimming removed 4 bases from V and 2 bases from J; junction bases left unmatched: 7. The DNA for the CDR3 is TGTGCCAGCAGTTCTTTGGACAGGGGCGACACAGATACGCAGTATTTT. This sequence encodes CASSSLDRGDTDTQYF.

The J gene is TRBJ2-7, the V gene TRBV4-2; D ambiguous. The germline V gene has CDR1 LGHNA and CDR2 YNFKEQ. The CDR3 length is 13 residues. Trimming cost V 4 bases and J 5 bases, with 12 bases left between them. As DNA, the CDR3 is TGTGCCAGCAGCCCCGGACGAGCCGACGAGCAGTACTTC. Its protein is CASSPGRADEQYF.

In its sample, this clonotype was seen a few times. V gene TRBV29-1 combines with J gene TRBJ2-3; 10 bases fit TRBD2. Unmatched junction bases numbered 8, after V lost 5 bases and J lost 3 bases. CDR1 and CDR2 from the germline V gene are SQVTM and ANQGSEA. This CDR3 has 15 residues. CDR3 coding DNA: TGCAGCGTTTTTGGACTAGCGGAGACTACAGATACGCAGTATTTT. Its protein product is CSVFGLAETTDTQYF.

V usage is TRBV11-2 and J usage is TRBJ2-6, with 7 positions matching TRBD1. J was trimmed by 0 bases and V by 4 bases; bases with no gene match: 6. The CDR3 covers 17 residues. CDR1 is SGHAT and CDR2 is FQNNGV in the germline V gene. CDR3 in DNA: TGTGCCAGCAGCTGGGGGACAGTCCGCTCTGGGGCCAACGTCCTGACTTTC. This gives the protein CASSWGTVRSGANVLTF.

V usage is TRBV11-3 and J usage is TRBJ2-1; D might be TRBD2 (6 bases). The CDR3 is 13 amino acids. CDR1 SGHNT and CDR2 YENEEA come from the germline V gene. V was shortened by 3 bases and J by 7 bases, with 10 bases between the two germline ends. CDR3 protein: CASSFPSENEQFF. DNA for the CDR3: TGTGCCAGCAGCTTTCCTAGCGAGAATGAGCAGTTCTTC. The variable domain in full, with the rest retrieved from reference TRBV11-3 and TRBJ2-1, is EAGVVQSPRYKIIEKKQPVAFWCNPISGHNTLYWYLQNLGQGPELLIRYENEEAVDDSQLPKDRFSAERLKGVDSTLKIQPAELGDSAVYLCASSFPSENEQFFGPGTRLTVL.

This clonotype appeared once. The rearrangement joins TRBV3-1 to TRBJ2-3, with 10 bases matching TRBD2. Germline V gene data show CDR1 as LGHDT and CDR2 as YNNKEL (reference sequence). V trimming: 1 base; J trimming: 0 bases; junction bases outside the gene matches: 4. CDR3 length: 17 amino acids. The CDR3: CASSQGGLADSTDTQYF. The CDR3 DNA reads as TGTGCCAGCAGCCAAGGAGGACTAGCGGATAGCACAGATACGCAGTATTTT.

The J gene is TRBJ2-3, the V gene TRBV24-1; 15 bases are shared with TRBD2. The V segment lost 9 bases and the J segment 3 bases; nucleotides outside the gene matches: 3. The CDR3 runs to 15 residues. In germline, CDR1 is KGHDR, CDR2 SFDVKD. This chain's CDR3 is CATGLAGGRTDTQYF. The DNA for the CDR3 is TGTGCCACCGGACTAGCGGGAGGGAGGACAGATACGCAGTATTTT.

The chain is built from TRBV7-2 and TRBJ2-5, with D perhaps matching TRBD1 or TRBD2 (5 bases each). Trimming removed 5 bases at V and 2 bases at J, with 12 bases between. Germline V gives CDR1 SGHTA, CDR2 FQGNSA. This CDR3 is 14 amino acids long. For the CDR3, the DNA is TGTGCCAGCAGCGTAAGGGGAGCTCAAGAGACCCAGTACTTC. Translation gives CASSVRGAQETQYF.

The V gene is TRBV27, the J gene TRBJ2-5; 10 bases line up with TRBD1. The CDR3 covers 16 residues. The V segment lost 6 bases and the J segment 2 bases; nucleotides outside the gene matches: 9. Per germline, CDR1 MNHEY and CDR2 SMNVEV (reference sequence). The CDR3 is CASSLVGTGAQETQYF. The CDR3 DNA sequence: TGTGCCAGCAGCTTGGTCGGGACAGGGGCTCAAGAGACCCAGTACTTC.

The count of this clonotype is one. This CDR3 fails to terminate in the conserved phenylalanine or tryptophan, so it likely reflects a read error. The V gene is TRBV27, the J gene TRBJ2-1; 7 bases map to TRBD2. The CDR3 is made up of 16 amino acids. V lost 6 bases to trimming and J lost 10 bases; unmatched junction nucleotides: 18. Looked up from germline, CDR1 is MNHEY and CDR2 is SMNVEV (reference sequence). This CDR3 is CASSPFEGGPRYEQFL. CDR3 sequence (DNA): TGTGCCAGCAGCCCGTTTGAGGGAGGGCCACGATACGAGCAGTTCTTA.

As for this clonotype: A read error may account for a junction end that differs from germline. The chain joins TRBV6-2 or TRBV6-3 to TRBJ2-7; 9 bases match TRBD1. The DNA matches TRBJ2-4 better at its end, which makes the J call doubtful. CDR1 is MNHEY, CDR2 SVGEGT, per germline. The CDR3 contains 14 residues. The CDR3 nucleotides read TGTACCAGCAGTTCGGGACAGGGTAAAAACATTCAGTACTTC. This encodes CTSSSGQGKNIQYF.

J is TRBJ2-5 and V is TRBV4-1, with D perhaps given as TRBD1 or TRBD2 (6 bases each). Looked up from germline, CDR1 is MGHRA and CDR2 is YSYEKL. Deletions cut 2 bases from V and 2 bases from J, with 21 bases between. The CDR3 length is 18 residues. CDR3 bases: TGCGCCAGCAGCCAACGGATCTTGGGGGGCGCGGGACAAGAGACCCAGTACTTC. This codes for CASSQRILGGAGQETQYF.

The CDR3 here is CASSLFGEPEKLFF. The CDR3, as DNA: TGTGCCAGCAGTTTATTTGGGGAGCCTGAAAAACTGTTTTTT. The chain uses TRBV28 and TRBJ1-4; D call uncertain. The CDR3 has 14 amino acids. Trimming took 1 base from V and 7 from J, leaving 10 bases between them. Per the germline V gene, CDR1 is MDHEN and CDR2 is SYDVKM.

The rearrangement uses TRBV20-1 and TRBJ2-1; weak D call: TRBD2 (6 bases). This CDR3 has 14 residues. Trimming left V 2 bases short and J 4 bases short, with 12 bases between. CDR1 DFQATT and CDR2 SNEGSKA come from the germline V gene (reference sequence). CDR3 residues: CSARPTGLYNEQFF. As DNA, the CDR3 is TGCAGTGCTAGACCGACGGGACTTTACAATGAGCAGTTCTTC.

The gene calls are TRBV4-3 and TRBJ2-6; 8 nucleotides line up with TRBD1. Germline V gene lookup returns CDR1 LGHNA and CDR2 YSLEER. The length of the CDR3 is 16 residues. With V trimmed by 2 bases and J by 4 bases, 4 bases remained unmatched. In nucleotides, the CDR3 is TGCGCCAGCAGCCAACGACAGGGGCCCGGGGCCAACGTCCTGACTTTC. Protein product: CASSQRQGPGANVLTF.

This chain connects TRBV5-1 to TRBJ1-5; D possibly corresponds to TRBD1 (6 bases). Germline loops: CDR1 SGHRS, CDR2 YFSETQ. The CDR3 spans 16 residues. Between the trimmed V and J ends, which lost 0 bases and 3 bases, there was a span of 13 bases. CDR3 region: CASSLDRGAFNQPQHF. The CDR3 DNA follows: TGCGCCAGCAGCTTGGATAGGGGGGCATTCAATCAGCCCCAGCATTTT.

The chain recombines TRBV20-1 with TRBJ2-1, with TRBD2 identical over 11 bases. Looked up from germline, CDR1 is DFQATT and CDR2 is SNEGSKA (reference sequence). V dropped 5 bases and J dropped 2; count of bases not matched to a gene: 5. CDR3 length equals 15 residues. In DNA form, the CDR3 reads TGCAGTGCTCCCCCTAGCGGGGGGCCCTACAATGAGCAGTTCTTC. The encoded protein is CSAPPSGGPYNEQFF.

The rearrangement joins TRBV7-2 to TRBJ2-5, with a tentative D call TRBD2 (5 bases). CDR3 length: 16 amino acids. Trimming took off 2 bases at V and 2 bases at J, with 15 bases between the two ends. Per the germline V gene, CDR1 is SGHTA and CDR2 is FQGNSA. The CDR3 reads CASSLRPGVTQETQYF. CDR3 coding DNA: TGTGCCAGCAGCTTACGCCCCGGGGTTACGCAAGAGACCCAGTACTTC.

V gene TRBV25-1 combines with J gene TRBJ2-7; D unclear. This CDR3 is built from 12 residues. Germline assignment: CDR1 MGHDK and CDR2 SYGVNS. The ends were cut back, 8 bases at V and 3 bases at J, with 11 bases in the middle. CDR3 residues: CASLYLLYEQYF. The CDR3 coding sequence is TGTGCCAGCCTTTACCTTCTCTACGAGCAGTACTTC.